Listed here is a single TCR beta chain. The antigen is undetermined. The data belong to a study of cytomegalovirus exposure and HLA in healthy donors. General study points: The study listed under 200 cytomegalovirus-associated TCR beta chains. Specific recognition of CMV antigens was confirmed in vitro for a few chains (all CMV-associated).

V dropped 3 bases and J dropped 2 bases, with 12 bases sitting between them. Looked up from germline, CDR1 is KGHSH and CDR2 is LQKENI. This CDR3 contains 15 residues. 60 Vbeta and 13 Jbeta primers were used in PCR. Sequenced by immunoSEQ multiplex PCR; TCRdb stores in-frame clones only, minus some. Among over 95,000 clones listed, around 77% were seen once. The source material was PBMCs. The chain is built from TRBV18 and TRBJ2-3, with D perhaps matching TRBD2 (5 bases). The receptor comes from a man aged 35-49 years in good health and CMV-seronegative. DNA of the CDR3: TGTGCCAGCTCACCGTCAGCGGCATACACAGATACGCAGTATTTT. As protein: CASSPSAAYTDTQYF.